This T cell receptor beta chain comes out of a study of T cells in Graves' hyperthyroidism and ophthalmopathy. This clonotype was counted at least ten times. Germline CDR1 reads MNHEY; CDR2 reads SVGAGI. V lost 6 bases, J lost 5 bases, and 22 bases lay in between. The CDR3 is 16 residues long. TCR beta CDR3 sequences were amplified from RNA transcripts. Primed by the HTBI set, a first-round RT-PCR was run on the TCR CDR3. TCRdb used MiXCR to reprocess the multiplex PCR reads, holding one entry per CDR3 protein. Of some 510,000 distinct CDR3 sequences in the sample, less than 25% were seen once. Those patients with uncontrolled infection, other autoimmune disease, pregnancy or lactation were excluded.

The rearrangement joins TRBV6-5 to TRBJ2-5; possibly TRBD1 or TRBD2 for D (5 bases each). Sequencing input: blood. The clonotype was recovered from a young man with Graves' hyperthyroidism. The chain's CDR3 is CASSPTPGTMRETQYF. Written as DNA, the CDR3 is TGTGCCAGCAGCCCAACCCCGGGGACGATGCGGGAGACCCAGTACTTC.